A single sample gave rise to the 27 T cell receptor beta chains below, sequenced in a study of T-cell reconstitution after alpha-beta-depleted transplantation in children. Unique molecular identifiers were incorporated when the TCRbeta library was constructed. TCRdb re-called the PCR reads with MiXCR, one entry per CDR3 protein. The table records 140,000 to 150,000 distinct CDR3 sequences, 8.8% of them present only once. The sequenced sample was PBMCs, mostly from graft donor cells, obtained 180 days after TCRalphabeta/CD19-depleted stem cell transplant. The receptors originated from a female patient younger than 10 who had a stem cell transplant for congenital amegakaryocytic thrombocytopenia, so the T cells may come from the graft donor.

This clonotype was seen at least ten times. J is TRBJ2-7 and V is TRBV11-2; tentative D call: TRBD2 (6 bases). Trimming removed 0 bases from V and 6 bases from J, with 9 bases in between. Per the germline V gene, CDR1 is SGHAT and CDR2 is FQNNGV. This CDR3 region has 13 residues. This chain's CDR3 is CASSLETSSEQYF. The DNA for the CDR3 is TGTGCCAGCAGCTTAGAAACTAGCTCCGAGCAGTACTTC.

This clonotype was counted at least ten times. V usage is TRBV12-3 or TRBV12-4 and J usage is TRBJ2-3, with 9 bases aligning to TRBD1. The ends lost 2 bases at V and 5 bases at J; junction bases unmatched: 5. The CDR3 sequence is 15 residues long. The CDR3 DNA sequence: TGTGCCAGCAGTTTAATGGGGACAGGGCAAGATACGCAGTATTTT. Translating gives CASSLMGTGQDTQYF.

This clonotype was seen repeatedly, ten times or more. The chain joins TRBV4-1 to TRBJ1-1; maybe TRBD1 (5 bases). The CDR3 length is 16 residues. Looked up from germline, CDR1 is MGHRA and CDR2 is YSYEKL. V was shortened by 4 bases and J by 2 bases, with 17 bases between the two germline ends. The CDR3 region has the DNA TGCGCCAGCAGCCCTCACCCATCGAGGGGAAACACTGAAGCTTTCTTT. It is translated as CASSPHPSRGNTEAFF.

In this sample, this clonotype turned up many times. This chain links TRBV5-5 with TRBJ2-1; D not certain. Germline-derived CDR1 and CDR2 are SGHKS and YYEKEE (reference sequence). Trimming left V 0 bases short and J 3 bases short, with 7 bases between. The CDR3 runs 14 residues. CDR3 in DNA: TGTGCCAGCAGCTTGGGGGGAAGCTACAATGAGCAGTTCTTC. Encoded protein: CASSLGGSYNEQFF.

The CDR3 here is CSVYKVGKDTQYF. The CDR3 nucleotides read TGCAGCGTTTATAAAGTTGGCAAGGATACGCAGTATTTT. The rearrangement uses TRBV29-1 and TRBJ2-3; D call uncertain. Germline V gene sequence: CDR1 SQVTM, CDR2 ANQGSEA. CDR3 length: 13 amino acids. With 5 bases removed from V and 6 bases from J, the gap between germline ends came to 15 bases.

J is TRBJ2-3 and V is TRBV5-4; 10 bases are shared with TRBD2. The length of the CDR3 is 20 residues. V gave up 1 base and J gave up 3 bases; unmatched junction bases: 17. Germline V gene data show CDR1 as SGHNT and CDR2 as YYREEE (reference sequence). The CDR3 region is CASSLWPWVGLAVKTDTQYF. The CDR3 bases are TGTGCCAGCAGCTTGTGGCCGTGGGTAGGACTAGCGGTTAAAACAGATACGCAGTATTTT.

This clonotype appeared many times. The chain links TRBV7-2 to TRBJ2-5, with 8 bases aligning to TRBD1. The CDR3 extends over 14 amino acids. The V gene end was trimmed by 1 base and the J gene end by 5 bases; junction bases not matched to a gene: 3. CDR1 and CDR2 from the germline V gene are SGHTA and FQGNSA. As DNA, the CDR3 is TGTGCCAGCAGCTTAGACAGGGGGAGCGAGACCCAGTACTTC. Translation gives CASSLDRGSETQYF.

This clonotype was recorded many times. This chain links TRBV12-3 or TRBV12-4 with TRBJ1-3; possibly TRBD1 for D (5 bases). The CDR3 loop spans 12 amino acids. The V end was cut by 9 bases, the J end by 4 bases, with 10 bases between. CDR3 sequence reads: CASNRLGNTIYF. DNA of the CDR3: TGTGCCAGTAACAGGCTGGGAAACACCATATATTTT.

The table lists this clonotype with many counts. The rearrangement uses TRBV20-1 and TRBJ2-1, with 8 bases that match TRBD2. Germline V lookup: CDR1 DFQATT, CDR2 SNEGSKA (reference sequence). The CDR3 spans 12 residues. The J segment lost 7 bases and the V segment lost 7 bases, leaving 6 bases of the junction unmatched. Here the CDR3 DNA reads TGCAGTGTAAGCGGGGGTCTAAATGAGCAGTTCTTC. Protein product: CSVSGGLNEQFF.

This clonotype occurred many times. CDR3 region: CASSLAELTYGYTF. CDR3 DNA: TGCGCCAGCAGCTTGGCCGAGCTTACCTATGGCTACACCTTC. The V call is TRBV5-1, the J call TRBJ1-2; D gene unclear. The CDR3 covers 14 residues. Per the germline V gene, CDR1 is SGHRS and CDR2 is YFSETQ. Between the trimmed V and J ends, which lost 0 bases and 4 bases, there was a span of 10 bases.

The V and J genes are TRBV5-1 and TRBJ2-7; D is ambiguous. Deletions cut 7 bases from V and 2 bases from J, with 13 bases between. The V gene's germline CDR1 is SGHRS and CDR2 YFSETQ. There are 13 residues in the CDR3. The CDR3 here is CASALGSAYEQYF. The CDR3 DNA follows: TGCGCCAGCGCCTTGGGCAGCGCCTACGAGCAGTACTTC. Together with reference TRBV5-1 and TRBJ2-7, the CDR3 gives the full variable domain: KAGVTQTPRYLIKTRGQQVTLSCSPISGHRSVSWYQQTPGQGLQFLFEYFSETQRNKGNFPGRFSGRQFSNSRSEMNVSTLELGDSALYLCASALGSAYEQYFGPGTRLTVT.

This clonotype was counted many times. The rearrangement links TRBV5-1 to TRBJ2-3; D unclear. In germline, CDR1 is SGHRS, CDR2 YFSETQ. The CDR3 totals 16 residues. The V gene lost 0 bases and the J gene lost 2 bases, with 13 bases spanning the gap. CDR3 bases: TGCGCCAGCAGCTTGGATGGGAATTTGGCCACAGATACGCAGTATTTT. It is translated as CASSLDGNLATDTQYF.

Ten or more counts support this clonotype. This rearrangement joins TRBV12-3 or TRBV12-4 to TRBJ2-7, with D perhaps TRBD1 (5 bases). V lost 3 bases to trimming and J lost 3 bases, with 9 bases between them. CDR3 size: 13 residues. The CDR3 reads CASSFLGHYEQYF. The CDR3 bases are TGTGCCAGCAGTTTCCTGGGGCACTACGAGCAGTACTTC.

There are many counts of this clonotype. CDR3 in amino acids: CASSFSPFTAGELFF. The CDR3 DNA sequence: TGTGCCAGCAGCTTTAGCCCTTTTACGGCCGGGGAGCTGTTTTTT. The chain carries TRBV13 and TRBJ2-2; no clear D gene. Germline-derived CDR1 and CDR2 are PRHDT and FYEKMQ (reference sequence). Deletions cut 3 bases from V and 6 bases from J, with 14 bases between. The CDR3 has 15 amino acids.

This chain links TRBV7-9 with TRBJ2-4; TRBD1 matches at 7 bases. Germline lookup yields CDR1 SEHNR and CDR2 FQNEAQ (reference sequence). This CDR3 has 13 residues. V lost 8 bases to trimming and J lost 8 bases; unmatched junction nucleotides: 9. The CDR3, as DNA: TGTGCCAGCGCGAAGGGGGCTTCGTACATTCAGTACTTC. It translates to CASAKGASYIQYF.

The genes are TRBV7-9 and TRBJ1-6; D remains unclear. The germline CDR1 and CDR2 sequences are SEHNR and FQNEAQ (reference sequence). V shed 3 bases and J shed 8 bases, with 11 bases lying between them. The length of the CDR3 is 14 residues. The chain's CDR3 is CASSFPSWYSPLHF. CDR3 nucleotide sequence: TGTGCCAGCAGCTTTCCCAGTTGGTATTCACCCCTCCACTTT.

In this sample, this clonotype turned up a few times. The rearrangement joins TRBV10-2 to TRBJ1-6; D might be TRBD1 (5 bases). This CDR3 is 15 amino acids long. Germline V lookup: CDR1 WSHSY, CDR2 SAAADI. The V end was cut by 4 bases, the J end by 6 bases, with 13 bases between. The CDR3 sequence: CASSGRTGRNSPLHF. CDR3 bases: TGCGCCAGCAGTGGGAGGACGGGGCGTAATTCACCCCTCCACTTT.

CDR3 in DNA: TGTGCCAGCAGTGGCCTAGCGGTAGGTGAGACCCAGTACTTC. Amino acids: CASSGLAVGETQYF. The rearrangement links TRBV2 to TRBJ2-5; TRBD2 agrees at 7 bases. J gave up 5 bases and V 4 bases, and 7 bases lay outside the gene matches. Germline CDR1 SNHLY, CDR2 FYNNEI. The CDR3 runs to 14 residues.

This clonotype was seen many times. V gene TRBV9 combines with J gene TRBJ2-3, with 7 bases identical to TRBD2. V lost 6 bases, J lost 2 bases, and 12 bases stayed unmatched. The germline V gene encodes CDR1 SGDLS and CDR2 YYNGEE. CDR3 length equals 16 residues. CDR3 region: CASTQWAGVSTDTQYF. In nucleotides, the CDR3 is TGTGCCAGCACTCAATGGGCGGGAGTTTCCACAGATACGCAGTATTTT.

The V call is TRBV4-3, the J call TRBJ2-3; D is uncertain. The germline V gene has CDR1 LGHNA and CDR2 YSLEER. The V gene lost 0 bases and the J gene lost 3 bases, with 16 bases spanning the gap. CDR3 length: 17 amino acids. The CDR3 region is CASSQDRRGSGTDTQYF. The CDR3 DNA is TGCGCCAGCAGCCAAGATCGGCGCGGTTCTGGGACAGATACGCAGTATTTT.

Here the CDR3 reads CASSLAPGQGAYTEAFF. Here the CDR3 DNA reads TGTGCCAGCAGCTTAGCCCCAGGACAGGGGGCTTACACTGAAGCTTTCTTT. The V call is TRBV7-9, the J call TRBJ1-1, with 11 bases that match TRBD1. This CDR3 has 17 amino acids. V shed 0 bases, J shed 3 bases, and the junction held 6 bases outside the gene matches. Germline V lookup: CDR1 SEHNR, CDR2 FQNEAQ (reference sequence).

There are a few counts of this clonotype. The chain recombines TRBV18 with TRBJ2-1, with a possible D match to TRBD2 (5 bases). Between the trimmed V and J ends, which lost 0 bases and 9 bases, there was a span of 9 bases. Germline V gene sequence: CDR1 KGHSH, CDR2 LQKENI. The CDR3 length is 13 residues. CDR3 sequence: CASSPPGVSEQFF. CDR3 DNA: TGTGCCAGCTCACCACCGGGAGTGAGTGAGCAGTTCTTC.

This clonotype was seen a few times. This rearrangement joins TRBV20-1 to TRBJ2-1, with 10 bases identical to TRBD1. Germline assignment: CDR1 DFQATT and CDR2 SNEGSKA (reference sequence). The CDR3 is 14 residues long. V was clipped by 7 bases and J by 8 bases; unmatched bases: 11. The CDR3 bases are TGCAGTGGGAGCCGGGACAGGGGTTGGTATGAGCAGTTCTTC. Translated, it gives CSGSRDRGWYEQFF.

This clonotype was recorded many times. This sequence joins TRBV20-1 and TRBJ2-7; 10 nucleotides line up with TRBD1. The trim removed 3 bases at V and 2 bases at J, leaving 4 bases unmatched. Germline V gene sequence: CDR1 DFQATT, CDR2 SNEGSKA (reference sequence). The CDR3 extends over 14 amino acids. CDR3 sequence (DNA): TGCAGTGCTAGCAGACAGGGGGCGACCTACGAGCAGTACTTC. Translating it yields CSASRQGATYEQYF.

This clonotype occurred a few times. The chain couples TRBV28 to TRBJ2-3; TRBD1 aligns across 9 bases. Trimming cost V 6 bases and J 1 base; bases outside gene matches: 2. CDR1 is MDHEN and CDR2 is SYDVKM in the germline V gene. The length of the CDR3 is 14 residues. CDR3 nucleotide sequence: TGTGCCAGCAGCCGGACAGGGGGCACAGATACGCAGTATTTT. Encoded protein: CASSRTGGTDTQYF.

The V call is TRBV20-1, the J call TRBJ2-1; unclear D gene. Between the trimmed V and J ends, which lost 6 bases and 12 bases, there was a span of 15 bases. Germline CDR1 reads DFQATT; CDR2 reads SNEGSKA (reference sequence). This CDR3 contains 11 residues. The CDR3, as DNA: TGCAGTGCCAACCTCGGACCACGGCAGTTCTTC. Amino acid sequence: CSANLGPRQFF.

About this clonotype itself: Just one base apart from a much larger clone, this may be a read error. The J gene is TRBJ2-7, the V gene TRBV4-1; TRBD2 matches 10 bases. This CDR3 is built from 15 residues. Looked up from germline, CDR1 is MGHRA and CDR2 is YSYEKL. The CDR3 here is CASSQGSGRAYEHYF. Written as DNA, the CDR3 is TGCGCCAGCAGCCAAGGGAGCGGGAGGGCCTACGAGCATTACTTC.